The clone carrying this T cell receptor beta chain was counted once. Antigen unknown. The source of the sample is a study of shared clonotypes between healthy human individuals. Selected positively for CCR7 and CD45RO-negative, naive CD8 cells excluded terminally differentiated effector memory CD45RA+ cells. J was trimmed by 5 bases and V by 4 bases; bases with no gene match: 9. CDR3 size: 15 residues. Per germline, CDR1 SGHNT and CDR2 YYREEE (reference sequence). Clones were sequenced by immunoSEQ multiplex PCR, and TCRdb holds only the in-frame ones, with some missing. There are roughly 1,800,000 clones in the sample; approximately 94% occur only once, and 0.9% to 1.5% lies in the top ten. Study-wide findings and caveats: The naive CD4 repertoires of several donors were compared, and approximately 4.5% of clonotypes were shared.

This sequence was found in a man younger than 35 in good health. V gene TRBV5-4 combines with J gene TRBJ2-7; TRBD2 matches 10 bases. Input material: naive CD8+ T cells sorted from blood. CDR3 nucleotides: TGTGCCAGCAGCCTGGGGCTAGCGGGGGTCCACGAGCAGTACTTC. Encoded protein: CASSLGLAGVHEQYF.